A single sample is the source of the 20 T cell receptor beta chains below, sequenced in a study of molecular identifiers for immune sequencing clone quantification. TCRdb passed the PCR reads through MiXCR, listing each CDR3 protein once. The sample holds approximately 680,000 distinct CDR3 sequences, 25% seen once. The sample taken for sequencing was naive CD8+ T cells from blood, with Jurkat cell RNA spiked in. Subset defined: FACS-sorted CD8+CD4-CCR7+CD45RA+ naive T cells. The receptors shown here come from a human donor in good health. Some libraries in this study had Jurkat cell RNA spiked in.

This chain connects TRBV4-3 to TRBJ2-1; TRBD2 matches 7 bases. The germline V gene has CDR1 LGHNA and CDR2 YSLEER. This CDR3 contains 17 residues. J gave up 4 bases and V 0 bases, and 9 bases lay outside the gene matches. CDR3 amino acids: CASSQDLMAGAYNEQFF. In DNA, the CDR3 is TGCGCCAGCAGCCAAGATCTAATGGCGGGAGCTTACAATGAGCAGTTCTTC.

This clonotype was counted only a few times. The chain joins TRBV28 to TRBJ2-7; D may be TRBD1 (6 bases). Germline CDR1 MDHEN, CDR2 SYDVKM. CDR3 length: 17 residues. V lost 2 bases and J 0 bases, leaving 17 bases between the germline ends. The CDR3 here is CASSLASPGHSSYEQYF. The CDR3 nucleotides are TGTGCCAGCAGTTTAGCCTCCCCGGGACACAGCTCCTACGAGCAGTACTTC.

A word on this clonotype: Germline is not matched at one junction end, which may reflect a read error. J is TRBJ2-3 and V is TRBV9; TRBD2 might be the D (7 bases). The CDR3 is 18 amino acids. Per germline, CDR1 SGDLS and CDR2 YYNGEE. CDR3 DNA sequence: TGTGCCAGCAGCACCCCCGGAGAGGGGGGGGCCTTGACAGATACCCAGTATTTT. Encoded protein: CASSTPGEGGALTDTQYF. The whole variable domain, filled in from reference TRBV9 and TRBJ2-3, reads DSGVTQTPKHLITATGQRVTLRCSPRSGDLSVYWYQQSLDQGLQFLIQYYNGEERAKGNILERFSAQQFPDLHSELNLSSLELGDSALYFCASSTPGEGGALTDTQYFGPGTRLTVL.

As concerns this clonotype: This could be a read error, since a much larger clone is one nucleotide away. This sequence joins TRBV18 and TRBJ2-5; no definite D call. CDR1 and CDR2 (germline): KGHSH, LQKENI. CDR3 length: 13 residues. CDR3 sequence (DNA): TGTGCCAGCGCACCATTTTTCGAAGAGACCCAGTACTTC. Amino acid sequence: CASAPFFEETQYF. Together with reference TRBV18 and TRBJ2-5, the CDR3 gives the full variable domain: NAGVMQNPRHLVRRRGQEARLRCSPMKGHSHVYWYRQLPEEGLKFMVYLQKENIIDESGMPKERFSAEFPKEGPSILRIQQVVRGDSAAYFCASAPFFEETQYFGPGTRLLVL.

This chain joins TRBV7-6 and TRBJ2-7, with 7 bases that match TRBD2. CDR1 SGHVS and CDR2 FNYEAQ come from the germline V gene. There are 16 residues in the CDR3. With 1 base clipped from V and 0 bases from J, the junction kept 6 bases outside the gene matches. CDR3 DNA: TGTGCCAGCAGCTTAGACGGGAGGTCCCCCTCCTACGAGCAGTACTTC. It translates to CASSLDGRSPSYEQYF. Full variable domain (missing parts from reference TRBV7-6 and TRBJ2-7): GAGVSQSPRYKVTKRGQDVALRCDPISGHVSLYWYRQALGQGPEFLTYFNYEAQQDKSGLPNDRFSAERPEGSISTLTIQRTEQRDSAMYRCASSLDGRSPSYEQYFGPGTRLTVT.

Note on this clonotype: The germline gene is not matched at one end of the junction; a read error may be the cause. V usage is TRBV5-6 and J usage is TRBJ2-7; 7 bases match TRBD1. Germline V CDR1 and CDR2: SGHDT, YYEEEE. CDR3 length: 15 residues. CDR3 in DNA: TGTGCCGGCAGCTCCACAAACCAGGGGGATAGTGAGCAGTACTTC. Translating gives CAGSSTNQGDSEQYF.

Worth noting for this clonotype: A much larger clone differs from this one at a single base, so this may be a read error. The conserved phenylalanine or tryptophan normally closing the CDR3 is absent here, so this likely arose from a read error. The V and J genes are TRBV7-9 and TRBJ2-3, with 10 bases aligning to TRBD2. The germline V gene encodes CDR1 SEHNR and CDR2 FQNEAQ (reference sequence). V gave up 8 bases and J gave up 1 base; unmatched junction bases: 6. The CDR3 loop spans 15 amino acids. The CDR3 DNA sequence: TGTGCCAGCCTCCTAGCGGGAGAGGGCACAGATACGCAGTATGTT. Protein sequence: CASLLAGEGTDTQYV.

In its sample, this clonotype was seen many times. The V gene is TRBV9, the J gene TRBJ2-3; D unresolved. With 3 bases removed from V and 2 bases from J, the gap between germline ends came to 10 bases. Germline CDR1 and CDR2: SGDLS and YYNGEE. The CDR3 is 14 amino acids. The CDR3 region has the DNA TGTGCCAGCAGCGCCCTCCGTAACACAGATACGCAGTATTTT. As protein: CASSALRNTDTQYF.

Turning to this clonotype: A much larger clone differs from this one at a single base, so this may be a read error. The CDR3 DNA reads as TGTGCCGGCAGTTACACCGGCCAAGGAAATCAGCCCCAGCATTTT. This codes for CAGSYTGQGNQPQHF. The genes are TRBV6-2 or TRBV6-3 and TRBJ1-5; D gene uncertain. Germline values: CDR1 MNHEY, CDR2 SVGEGT. The CDR3 has 15 residues.

This clonotype showed up many times. The genes are TRBV5-1 and TRBJ2-7, with D possibly matching TRBD2 (5 bases). The CDR3 contains 14 residues. V dropped 1 base and J dropped 5 bases, with 13 bases sitting between them. CDR1 is SGHRS, CDR2 YFSETQ, per germline. CDR3 coding DNA: TGCGCCAGCAGCTTGTCGGACGGGATGAACGAGCAGTACTTC. It translates to CASSLSDGMNEQYF.

This clonotype was detected a few times. The chain carries TRBV7-9 and TRBJ2-7; 7 bases fit TRBD1. CDR1 and CDR2 from the germline V gene are SEHNR and FQNEAQ (reference sequence). Trimming at V came to 5 bases and at J to 3 bases, leaving 4 bases not matched to a gene. The CDR3 runs 13 residues. CDR3 amino acids: CASSPDRHYEQYF. CDR3 nucleotide sequence: TGTGCCAGCAGCCCGGACAGGCACTACGAGCAGTACTTC.

The rearrangement uses TRBV19 and TRBJ2-2; weak D call: TRBD1 (6 bases). Per germline, CDR1 LNHDA and CDR2 SQIVND (reference sequence). Trimming took off 5 bases at V and 13 bases at J, with 20 bases between the two ends. The CDR3 loop spans 14 amino acids. CDR3 in amino acids: CASSPSLWGRGLFF. The DNA for the CDR3 is TGTGCCAGTAGTCCTAGCTTGTGGGGCAGGGGGCTGTTTTTT.

This clonotype was observed a few times. The J gene is TRBJ2-5, the V gene TRBV12-3 or TRBV12-4; weak D call: TRBD2 (7 bases). This CDR3 contains 14 residues. With 7 bases removed from V and 5 bases from J, the gap between germline ends came to 17 bases. The CDR3 here is CASTLGGAGETQYF. In nucleotides, the CDR3 is TGTGCCAGCACCCTGGGGGGGGCGGGGGAGACCCAGTACTTC.

The chain has TRBV4-1 and TRBJ2-2, with TRBD1 matching over 12 bases. The length of the CDR3 is 15 residues. Germline V gives CDR1 MGHRA, CDR2 YSYEKL. Trimming took 4 bases from V and 8 from J; bases not matched to a gene: 5. The CDR3 coding sequence is TGCGCCAGCAGCCGGGGACAGGGGGCGGAAGGGGAGCTGTTTTTT. Translation gives CASSRGQGAEGELFF.

This clonotype was counted once. V usage is TRBV10-3 and J usage is TRBJ2-1, with D possibly TRBD2 on 7 matching bases. Germline CDR1 and CDR2: ENHRY and SYGVKD. V dropped 4 bases and J dropped 4 bases, with 11 bases sitting between them. The CDR3 runs to 14 residues. CDR3 amino acids: CAISVGGGYNEQFF. The CDR3 region has the DNA TGTGCCATCAGTGTAGGGGGGGGTTACAATGAGCAGTTCTTC.

Many counts were recorded for this clonotype. V and J are TRBV12-3 or TRBV12-4 and TRBJ1-2; unclear D gene. V dropped 7 bases and J dropped 2 bases, with 14 bases sitting between them. The CDR3 loop spans 14 amino acids. CDR3 protein: CASTQSKANYGYTF. The CDR3 region has the DNA TGTGCCAGCACTCAGAGCAAGGCCAACTATGGCTACACCTTC.

This clonotype appeared a single time. A much larger clone sits a single nucleotide away, making a read error possible. V is TRBV12-3 or TRBV12-4 and J is TRBJ2-2; the D gene could be TRBD1 or TRBD2 (5 bases each). The CDR3 covers 14 residues. The CDR3 loop reads CASSDDSNTGELLF. The DNA of the CDR3 is TGTGCCAGCAGCGACGACAGTAACACCGGGGAGCTGTTATTT.

About this clonotype: This may be a read error, as it is one base from a much larger clone. Since no conserved phenylalanine or tryptophan closes the CDR3, a read error is the likely cause. The chain is built from TRBV12-3 or TRBV12-4 and TRBJ1-1, with a weak D call TRBD1 (5 bases). This CDR3 spans 15 amino acids. The V end was cut by 4 bases, the J end by 3 bases, with 15 bases between. CDR3 in DNA: TGTGCCAGCAGTTCCCTCAGGGAAGGGCACACTGAAGCTTTCTAT. This encodes CASSSLREGHTEAFY.

This chain uses TRBV19 with TRBJ1-3, with a tentative D call TRBD1 (5 bases). This CDR3 is built from 15 residues. Trimming took 5 bases from V and 1 from J, leaving 12 bases between them. CDR1 is LNHDA and CDR2 is SQIVND in the germline V gene (reference sequence). CDR3 amino acids: CASSADSRSGNTIYF. The CDR3 DNA reads as TGTGCCAGTAGTGCCGACAGCAGGTCTGGAAACACCATATATTTT. Complete variable domain (other parts from reference TRBV19 and TRBJ1-3): DGGITQSPKYLFRKEGQNVTLSCEQNLNHDAMYWYRQDPGQGLRLIYYSQIVNDFQKGDIAEGYSVSREKKESFPLTVTSAQKNPTAFYLCASSADSRSGNTIYFGEGSWLTVV.

This clonotype was seen many times. V and J are TRBV6-2 or TRBV6-3 and TRBJ2-6; TRBD2 might be the D (6 bases). The germline CDR1 and CDR2 sequences are MNHEY and SVGEGT. Trimming pared 6 bases from V and 0 bases from J, leaving 18 bases between. The CDR3 covers 18 residues. The CDR3 bases are TGTGCCAGCAGCCTAAGCTGGGAGGACCTCTCTGGGGCCAACGTCCTGACTTTC. Translating gives CASSLSWEDLSGANVLTF.